One sample yielded the 20 T cell receptor beta chains listed below, sequenced in a study of T cells after posttransplantation cyclophosphamide. Assay: immunoSEQ multiplex PCR; the TCRdb copy retains only in-frame clones and omits some. The sample has 40,000 to 55,000 clones, none seen only once. Sample: PBMCs. These receptors were collected from a man in his forties in good health, CMV-negative, and a related stem cell transplant donor.

This clone came up many times. The gene calls are TRBV6-6 and TRBJ1-5; tentative D call: TRBD1 (5 bases). The CDR3 length is 12 residues. Trimming shortened V by 6 bases and J by 13 bases, and 16 bases separated the two germline ends. The germline V gene has CDR1 MNHNY and CDR2 SVGAGI (reference sequence). CDR3 loop: CASRIEGASQHF. In DNA, the CDR3 is TGTGCCAGCAGGATCGAAGGGGCAAGTCAGCATTTT.

This clone appeared many times. J is TRBJ2-7 and V is TRBV9; 8 bases agree with TRBD2. The CDR3 covers 16 residues. CDR1 is SGDLS and CDR2 is YYNGEE in the germline V gene. Germline trimming cut 0 bases from V and 4 bases from J; bases unmatched to any gene: 9. The CDR3 DNA reads TGTGCCAGCAGCGTAGGCTCGGGAGGGCCGGGATACGAGCAGTACTTC. Residues: CASSVGSGGPGYEQYF.

This chain connects TRBV7-9 to TRBJ2-5, with 9 bases matching TRBD1. This CDR3 spans 13 amino acids. J gave up 11 bases and V 6 bases, and 10 bases lay outside the gene matches. Germline CDR1 SEHNR, CDR2 FQNEAQ (reference sequence). CDR3 amino acids: CASRTGTGYEQYF. CDR3 nucleotide sequence: TGTGCCAGCAGGACCGGGACAGGGTATGAGCAGTACTTC.

This clone was seen ten or more times. V is TRBV6-1 and J is TRBJ2-7; D is possibly TRBD2 (6 bases). V was shortened by 4 bases and J by 4 bases, with 14 bases between the two germline ends. This CDR3 comprises 14 residues. Per the germline V gene, CDR1 is MNHNS and CDR2 is SASEGT. CDR3 coding DNA: TGTGCCAGCAGTGTTGGAGGGTTCAATTACGAGCAGTACTTC. The encoded protein is CASSVGGFNYEQYF.

This clone was observed at least ten times. The chain couples TRBV6-1 to TRBJ2-7; 11 bases are a match to TRBD1. The CDR3 has 14 amino acids. The V segment lost 6 bases and the J segment 4 bases; nucleotides outside the gene matches: 5. CDR1 and CDR2 (germline): MNHNS, SASEGT. The CDR3 sequence is CASRGTGGGYEQYF. The CDR3 coding sequence is TGTGCCAGCAGGGGGACAGGGGGGGGATACGAGCAGTACTTC.

This clone was detected many times. The chain employs TRBV28 and TRBJ2-7; D is possibly TRBD1 (5 bases). This CDR3 has 14 residues. CDR1 MDHEN and CDR2 SYDVKM come from the germline V gene. V dropped 3 bases and J dropped 3 bases, with 12 bases sitting between them. The CDR3 DNA reads as TGTGCCAGCAGTTTCGAACAGGATTACTACGAGCAGTACTTC. As protein: CASSFEQDYYEQYF.

This clone has at least ten counts. The rearrangement joins TRBV7-9 to TRBJ2-7; 7 bases agree with TRBD2. J lost 0 bases, V lost 6 bases, and 5 bases had no gene match. Germline CDR1 is SEHNR and CDR2 is FQNEAQ (reference sequence). The CDR3 spans 14 residues. CDR3: CASSGSGLSYEQYF. The CDR3 DNA reads as TGTGCCAGCAGTGGTAGCGGGCTCTCCTACGAGCAGTACTTC. The full variable domain, rest sourced from reference TRBV7-9 and TRBJ2-7, is DTGVSQNPRHKITKRGQNVTFRCDPISEHNRLYWYRQTLGQGPEFLTYFQNEAQLEKSRLLSDRFSAERPKGSFSTLEIQRTEQGDSAMYLCASSGSGLSYEQYFGPGTRLTVT.

This clone showed up many times. The rearrangement joins TRBV7-2 to TRBJ2-1; 9 bases map to TRBD1. CDR1 is SGHTA and CDR2 is FQGNSA in the germline V gene. J gave up 8 bases and V 5 bases, and 13 bases lay outside the gene matches. This CDR3 is built from 16 residues. The CDR3 nucleotides read TGTGCCAGCAGCCCGCGAGTGGGACAGGGCAGGTATGAGCAGTTCTTC. This translates into CASSPRVGQGRYEQFF. The complete variable domain, with remaining parts taken from reference TRBV7-2 and TRBJ2-1, reads GAGVSQSPSNKVTEKGKDVELRCDPISGHTALYWYRQSLGQGLEFLIYFQGNSAPDKSGLPSDRFSAERTGGSVSTLTIQRTQQEDSAVYLCASSPRVGQGRYEQFFGPGTRLTVL.

Ten or more counts support this clone. This chain links TRBV15 with TRBJ1-2; 7 positions agree with TRBD1. Per the germline V gene, CDR1 is LNHNV and CDR2 is YYDKDF (reference sequence). J gave up 4 bases and V 5 bases, and 4 bases lay outside the gene matches. The CDR3 is 13 residues long. The CDR3 DNA reads TGTGCCACCAGCGGAGGGGGCGGCTATGGCTACACCTTC. It codes for CATSGGGGYGYTF.

This clone was counted many times. The chain uses TRBV11-2 and TRBJ2-5; 9 bases match TRBD2. After removal of 6 bases from V and 1 base from J, the junction contained 9 bases not matched to a gene. Germline assignment: CDR1 SGHAT and CDR2 FQNNGV. This CDR3 region has 16 residues. The CDR3 protein is CASRIGLANTQETQYF. Written as DNA, the CDR3 is TGTGCCAGCAGGATCGGACTAGCGAACACCCAAGAGACCCAGTACTTC.

This clone showed up many times. The J gene is TRBJ2-7, the V gene TRBV6-1, with TRBD2 matching over 9 bases. CDR3 size: 13 residues. V was pared by 6 bases and J by 4 bases, with 4 bases of the junction left unmatched. Looked up from germline, CDR1 is MNHNS and CDR2 is SASEGT. In nucleotides, the CDR3 is TGTGCCAGCAGAGCGGGAGGTGGGTACGAGCAGTACTTC. It encodes CASRAGGGYEQYF.

This clone was found many times. This chain uses TRBV27 with TRBJ2-1; 13 bases are a match to TRBD2. The CDR3 contains 21 residues. V dropped 6 bases and J dropped 9; count of bases not matched to a gene: 26. Germline loops: CDR1 MNHEY, CDR2 SMNVEV (reference sequence). CDR3 coding DNA: TGTGCCAGCAGCCCCCCGAGGCAGTCTGGACTAGCGGGAGTTTCCCTCAGTGAGCAGTTCTTC. This translates into CASSPPRQSGLAGVSLSEQFF.

This clone has ten or more counts. This chain links TRBV5-6 with TRBJ1-2; tentative D call: TRBD1 (6 bases). V was trimmed by 5 bases and J by 4 bases, leaving 12 bases between them. Germline V gene lookup returns CDR1 SGHDT and CDR2 YYEEEE. This CDR3 is built from 13 residues. The CDR3 spells CASSVTGTYGYTF. CDR3 DNA sequence: TGTGCCAGCAGTGTGACAGGAACCTATGGCTACACCTTC.

This clone was counted ten times or more. The chain carries TRBV18 and TRBJ2-7; TRBD1 might be the D (6 bases). Germline CDR1 reads KGHSH; CDR2 reads LQKENI. The CDR3 spans 15 residues. V was pared by 3 bases and J by 5 bases, with 17 bases between. The CDR3 DNA sequence: TGTGCCAGCTCACCGGGGATCTCTGGGGGCGACGAGCAGTACTTC. Translation: CASSPGISGGDEQYF.

This clone was seen at least ten times. V is TRBV9 and J is TRBJ2-3, with D unclear. The CDR3 length is 15 residues. The germline V gene encodes CDR1 SGDLS and CDR2 YYNGEE. V lost 4 bases and J lost 2, with 14 bases in between. CDR3 protein: CASSPWAGPTDTQYF. The CDR3 DNA reads TGTGCCAGCAGCCCATGGGCAGGCCCCACAGATACGCAGTATTTT.

This clone occurred many times. V is TRBV4-1 and J is TRBJ1-1; D remains ambiguous. Per germline, CDR1 MGHRA and CDR2 YSYEKL. V was clipped by 6 bases and J by 7 bases, with 15 bases between them. This CDR3 contains 13 residues. The CDR3, as DNA: TGCGCCAGCAGTTCTGACATTGGGTATGAAGCTTTCTTT. Protein: CASSSDIGYEAFF.

This clone was seen ten or more times. The rearrangement joins TRBV28 to TRBJ2-2; no definite D call. Germline V gene lookup returns CDR1 MDHEN and CDR2 SYDVKM. The V end lost 3 bases, the J end lost 3 bases, and 14 bases lay between the germline ends. The CDR3 covers 16 residues. CDR3 coding DNA: TGTGCCAGCAGTTTTATAGCCCCTCGGGACACCGGGGAGCTGTTTTTT. Its protein is CASSFIAPRDTGELFF.

This clone was seen ten or more times. The chain uses TRBV28 and TRBJ2-1; weak D call: TRBD2 (6 bases). The germline V and J ends were trimmed by 6 bases and 7 bases, with 19 bases remaining between them. The CDR3 spans 15 residues. Germline lookup yields CDR1 MDHEN and CDR2 SYDVKM. The CDR3 coding sequence is TGTGCCAGCAGCGTGGACGAGGGAGGAGAGAATGAGCAGTTCTTC. Its protein is CASSVDEGGENEQFF.

The table lists this clone with many counts. The rearrangement links TRBV5-1 to TRBJ2-5; 12 bases line up with TRBD1. Trimming cost V 4 bases and J 5 bases; bases outside gene matches: 12. The CDR3 totals 17 residues. Looked up from germline, CDR1 is SGHRS and CDR2 is YFSETQ. Here the CDR3 DNA reads TGCGCCAGCAGCCCGGGGTCGGGACAGGGGGCTTGGGAGACCCAGTACTTC. Its translation is CASSPGSGQGAWETQYF.

In its sample, this clone was seen many times. The V and J genes are TRBV5-1 and TRBJ2-5; 13 positions agree with TRBD2. Per the germline V gene, CDR1 is SGHRS and CDR2 is YFSETQ. The CDR3 is made up of 16 amino acids. V was clipped by 3 bases and J by 5 bases; unmatched bases: 7. CDR3 DNA: TGCGCCAGCAGCTCGGGACTAGCGGGGCCACTGGAGACCCAGTACTTC. Translation gives CASSSGLAGPLETQYF. Filled out from reference TRBV5-1 and TRBJ2-5, the complete variable domain reads KAGVTQTPRYLIKTRGQQVTLSCSPISGHRSVSWYQQTPGQGLQFLFEYFSETQRNKGNFPGRFSGRQFSNSRSEMNVSTLELGDSALYLCASSSGLAGPLETQYFGPGTRLLVL.